The 10 T cell receptor beta chains in this list originate from one sample, sequenced in a study of T cells in Graves' hyperthyroidism and ophthalmopathy. RNA transcripts provided the source from which TCR beta CDR3 regions were amplified. The HTBI primer set was used in a first-round RT-PCR of the TCR CDR3. TCRdb re-called the multiplex PCR reads through MiXCR, storing one row per CDR3 protein. The repertoire holds under 650,000 distinct CDR3 sequences, with 15% to 20% as singletons. Sequences were obtained from blood. The source is a young woman with Graves' hyperthyroidism.

The rearrangement uses TRBV6-1 and TRBJ1-2; D is uncertain. Trimming took 3 bases from V and 3 from J, leaving 17 bases between them. The CDR3 is made up of 16 amino acids. Germline loops: CDR1 MNHNS, CDR2 SASEGT. Here the CDR3 DNA reads TGTGCCAGCAGTGATGTTCGGGAGGTAAGGGACTATGGCTACACCTTC. Amino acids: CASSDVREVRDYGYTF.

A single count supports this clonotype. This chain's CDR3 is CASSLVRQGIDGYTF. The DNA of the CDR3 is TGCGCCAGCAGCTTGGTTCGGCAGGGGATAGACGGCTACACCTTC. The chain joins TRBV5-1 to TRBJ1-2; the D gene is possibly TRBD1 (6 bases). The CDR3 has 15 residues. Trimming took off 0 bases at V and 8 bases at J, with 17 bases between the two ends. Germline-derived CDR1 and CDR2 are SGHRS and YFSETQ.

The chain carries TRBV5-8 and TRBJ2-7; 7 bases align to TRBD2. Germline trimming cut 2 bases from V and 11 bases from J; bases unmatched to any gene: 7. This CDR3 comprises 12 residues. Germline V CDR1 and CDR2: SGHTS, YDEGEE. The CDR3 region has the DNA TGTGCCAGCAGCTTTGGCGCGGGAGAGGAGTACTTC. It encodes CASSFGAGEEYF.

This clonotype was seen at least ten times. V is TRBV19 and J is TRBJ1-5; D is unclear. The germline V gene has CDR1 LNHDA and CDR2 SQIVND (reference sequence). The V gene lost 4 bases and the J gene lost 6 bases, with 10 bases spanning the gap. This CDR3 region has 13 residues. CDR3 DNA: TGTGCCAGTAGTAACGGCCTACCTCAGCCCCAGCATTTT. Encoded protein: CASSNGLPQPQHF.

The V gene is TRBV11-3, the J gene TRBJ2-3; 16 bases fit TRBD2. Trimming took 5 bases from V and 2 from J; bases not matched to a gene: 4. The CDR3 runs to 17 residues. Germline V gene lookup returns CDR1 SGHNT and CDR2 YENEEA. The CDR3 DNA is TGTGCCAGCAGCACGGGGACTAGCGGGAGGGCCACAGATACGCAGTATTTT. Residues: CASSTGTSGRATDTQYF.

The chain uses TRBV6-1 and TRBJ1-3, with D unresolved. Germline loops: CDR1 MNHNS, CDR2 SASEGT. This CDR3 is 16 amino acids long. Trimming removed 10 bases from V and 0 bases from J, with 19 bases in between. The CDR3 loop is CATLVAGLNSGNTIYF. The CDR3 DNA follows: TGTGCCACCCTCGTGGCAGGCTTGAACTCTGGAAACACCATATATTTT.

This clonotype has ten or more counts. This chain connects TRBV15 to TRBJ2-3, with 11 bases lining up with TRBD2. CDR3 length equals 18 residues. Germline trimming cut 3 bases from V and 2 bases from J; bases unmatched to any gene: 10. Germline loops: CDR1 LNHNV, CDR2 YYDKDF (reference sequence). CDR3 amino acids: CATSSPTSGSLITDTQYF. In DNA form, the CDR3 reads TGTGCCACCAGCAGTCCCACTAGCGGGAGCCTTATCACAGATACGCAGTATTTT.

The V gene is TRBV20-1, the J gene TRBJ2-7; TRBD2 might be the D (5 bases). The CDR3 loop spans 14 amino acids. The germline V gene has CDR1 DFQATT and CDR2 SNEGSKA (reference sequence). The germline V and J ends were trimmed by 1 base and 4 bases, with 14 bases remaining between them. CDR3 sequence (DNA): TGCAGTGCTAGAGGCCCGGAAAGCGGTTACGAGCAGTACTTC. This sequence encodes CSARGPESGYEQYF.

This clonotype was recorded at least ten times. The chain combines TRBV28 with TRBJ2-7; 7 bases map to TRBD1. Germline V gene sequence: CDR1 MDHEN, CDR2 SYDVKM. The CDR3 covers 12 residues. Losses at the gene ends were 6 bases for V and 5 bases for J; bases not matched to a gene: 4. The CDR3 coding sequence is TGTGCCAGCAGGGCGACAGGGAACGAGCAGTACTTC. This translates into CASRATGNEQYF.

Concerning this clonotype itself: Germline and junction disagree at one end, which may indicate a read error. The CDR3 sequence: CVSSPSLGLTDTQYF. The DNA for the CDR3 is TGTGTCAGCAGCCCATCTTTGGGGCTCACAGATACGCAGTATTTT. J is TRBJ2-3 and V is TRBV7-9; D might be TRBD1 (5 bases). Germline-derived CDR1 and CDR2 are SEHNR and FQNEAQ (reference sequence). The CDR3 totals 15 residues.